Below, one T cell receptor beta chain is given with its context. The method was immunoSEQ multiplex PCR; TCRdb's version includes in-frame clones alone and lacks a portion of them. The data contain about 220,000 clones, 80% to 90% of them seen just once; the ten biggest clones take up about 3%. Trimming removed 0 bases from V and 3 bases from J; junction bases left unmatched: 7. The CDR3 consists of 18 residues. CDR1 and CDR2 from the germline V gene are KGHDR and SFDVKD. This specimen comes from a study of blood T cell repertoires in COVID-19. The sample taken for sequencing was PBMCs or T cells enriched from blood (not recorded which). The chain links TRBV24-1 to TRBJ2-2, with 9 bases aligning to TRBD1. This TCR was recovered from a woman aged 18 to 35 in a cohort exposed to, infected with or recovered from COVID-19 (not recorded which). CDR3 loop: CATSDLHGRTGDTGELFF. For the CDR3, the DNA is TGTGCCACCAGTGATTTGCATGGTAGGACAGGGGACACCGGGGAGCTGTTTTTT.